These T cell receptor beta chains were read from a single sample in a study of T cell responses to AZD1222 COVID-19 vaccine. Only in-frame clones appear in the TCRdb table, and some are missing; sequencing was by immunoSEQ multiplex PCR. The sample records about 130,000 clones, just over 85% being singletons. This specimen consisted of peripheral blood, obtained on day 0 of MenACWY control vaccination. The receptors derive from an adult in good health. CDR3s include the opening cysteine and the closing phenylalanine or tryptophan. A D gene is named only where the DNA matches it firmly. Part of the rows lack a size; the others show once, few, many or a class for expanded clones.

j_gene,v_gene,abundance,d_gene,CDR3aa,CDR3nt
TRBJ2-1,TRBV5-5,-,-,CASSLAAGQTSSSYNEQFF,TGTGCCAGCAGCTTGGCCGCGGGGCAGACCTCGAGCTCCTACAATGAGCAGTTCTTC
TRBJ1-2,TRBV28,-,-,CATSNPGEDGYTF,TGTGCCACCTCAAACCCGGGCGAAGATGGCTACACCTTC
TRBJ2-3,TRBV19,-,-,CASSIDSDTDTQYF,TGTGCCAGTAGTATCGACTCCGACACAGATACGCAGTATTTT
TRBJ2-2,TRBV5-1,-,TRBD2,CASSAGGPSGELFF,TGCGCCAGCAGCGCGGGAGGGCCATCCGGGGAGCTGTTTTTT
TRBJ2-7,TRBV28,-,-,CASSLSNRYEQYF,TGTGCCAGCAGTTTATCCAACCGCTACGAGCAGTACTTC
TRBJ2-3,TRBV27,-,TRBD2,CASSITSGRFDTQYF,TGTGCCAGCAGTATTACTAGCGGGAGATTTGATACGCAGTATTTT
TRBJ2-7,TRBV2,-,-,CASRRLDMNSYEQYF,TGTGCCAGCAGGAGACTAGACATGAATTCCTACGAGCAGTACTTC
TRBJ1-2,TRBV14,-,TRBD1,CASSQEHRGTSGYTF,TGTGCCAGCAGCCAAGAACACAGGGGTACCTCTGGCTACACCTTC
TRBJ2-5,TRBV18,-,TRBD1,CASSPGQGYQETQYF,TGTGCCAGCTCACCGGGACAGGGGTACCAAGAGACCCAGTACTTC
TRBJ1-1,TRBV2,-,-,CASSPTLGEAFF,TGTGCCAGCAGCCCGACTTTGGGTGAAGCTTTCTTT
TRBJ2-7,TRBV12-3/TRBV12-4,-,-,CASIPSGSYEQYF,TGTGCCAGCATCCCTAGTGGCTCCTACGAGCAGTACTTC
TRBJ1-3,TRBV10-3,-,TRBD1,CAIGQGNSGNTIYF,TGTGCCATCGGACAGGGGAACTCTGGAAACACCATATATTTT
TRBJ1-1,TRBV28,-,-,CASSPPGEGTEAFF,TGTGCCAGCAGTCCCCCGGGAGAAGGAACTGAAGCTTTCTTT
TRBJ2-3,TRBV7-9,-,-,CASSLTRNTDTQYF,TGTGCCAGCAGCCTGACTAGAAACACAGATACGCAGTATTTT
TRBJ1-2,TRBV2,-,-,CASERDRYYGYTF,TGTGCCAGCGAGAGGGACCGCTACTATGGCTACACCTTC
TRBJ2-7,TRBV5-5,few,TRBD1,CASSAYRGAFYEQYF,TGTGCCAGCAGCGCATACAGGGGCGCCTTCTACGAGCAGTACTTC